This passage covers 32 T cell receptor beta chains from one sample sequenced in a study of T cell responses to AZD1222 COVID-19 vaccine. Profiled with immunoSEQ multiplex PCR; TCRdb holds only in-frame clones, not every one. The sample records around 120,000 clones, roughly 87% being singletons. The specimen comprised peripheral blood, sampled on day 0 of AZD1222 vaccination. The receptors were gathered from an adult in good health.

The V and J genes are TRBV19 and TRBJ1-2; a possible D gene is TRBD1 (5 bases). The germline CDR1 and CDR2 sequences are LNHDA and SQIVND (reference sequence). V lost 1 base, J lost 5 bases, and 11 bases lay in between. This CDR3 spans 14 amino acids. DNA for the CDR3: TGTGCCAGTAGTATAGCGGGGGTTAGGTATGGCTACACCTTC. Protein sequence: CASSIAGVRYGYTF.

The chain couples TRBV28 to TRBJ2-3; 15 nucleotides align to TRBD2. The CDR3 runs to 21 residues. Per germline, CDR1 MDHEN and CDR2 SYDVKM. The J segment lost 6 bases and the V segment lost 6 bases, leaving 22 bases of the junction unmatched. CDR3: CASSLLYLGTSGRKNGDTQYF. The CDR3 DNA follows: TGTGCCAGCAGCCTCCTTTACCTTGGGACTAGCGGGAGGAAAAACGGGGATACGCAGTATTTT.

The J gene is TRBJ1-5, the V gene TRBV6-2 or TRBV6-3; no clear D gene. The germline V and J ends were trimmed by 2 bases and 6 bases, with 8 bases remaining between them. The germline gives CDR1 MNHEY, CDR2 SVGEGT. The CDR3 contains 13 residues. The CDR3 DNA reads as TGTGCCAGCAGTTACCTGCGCGGTCAGCCCCAGCATTTT. This encodes CASSYLRGQPQHF.

This clone was recorded once. The chain is built from TRBV7-9 and TRBJ2-3; D tentatively fits TRBD1 or TRBD2 (6 bases each). This CDR3 has 15 residues. Germline V gives CDR1 SEHNR, CDR2 FQNEAQ (reference sequence). Trimming shortened V by 5 bases and J by 0 bases, and 12 bases separated the two germline ends. CDR3 protein: CASSPGASSTDTQYF. For the CDR3, the DNA is TGTGCCAGCAGCCCGGGGGCATCCAGCACAGATACGCAGTATTTT.

V gene TRBV18 combines with J gene TRBJ1-1; the match to TRBD1 covers 8 bases. Germline CDR1 reads KGHSH; CDR2 reads LQKENI. V gave up 0 bases and J gave up 6 bases; unmatched junction bases: 6. The CDR3 consists of 15 residues. The CDR3 reads CASSPPGTGAPEAFF. CDR3 bases: TGTGCCAGCTCACCACCGGGGACAGGCGCGCCTGAAGCTTTCTTT. Full variable domain (outside the CDR3, taken from reference TRBV18 and TRBJ1-1): NAGVMQNPRHLVRRRGQEARLRCSPMKGHSHVYWYRQLPEEGLKFMVYLQKENIIDESGMPKERFSAEFPKEGPSILRIQQVVRGDSAAYFCASSPPGTGAPEAFFGQGTRLTVV.

The genes are TRBV6-5 and TRBJ2-6; D remains ambiguous. Germline V CDR1 and CDR2: MNHEY, SVGAGI. CDR3 size: 16 residues. V lost 0 bases, J lost 4 bases, and 10 bases lay in between. This CDR3 is CASSYSGLEGANVLTF. The CDR3, as DNA: TGTGCCAGCAGTTACTCGGGATTGGAAGGGGCCAACGTCCTGACTTTC.

V and J are TRBV5-5 and TRBJ1-1; weak D call: TRBD1 (5 bases). CDR3 size: 15 residues. Germline V gives CDR1 SGHKS, CDR2 YYEKEE (reference sequence). V lost 0 bases, J lost 0 bases, and 9 bases lay in between. CDR3 in DNA: TGTGCCAGCAGCTTGGTCACGGGACTGAACACTGAAGCTTTCTTT. As protein: CASSLVTGLNTEAFF.

The CDR3 protein is CASTGGHQETQYF. The CDR3 DNA sequence: TGCGCCAGCACTGGGGGCCACCAAGAGACCCAGTACTTC. The chain joins TRBV5-1 to TRBJ2-5; a weak D match, TRBD1 (6 bases). Per the germline V gene, CDR1 is SGHRS and CDR2 is YFSETQ. The CDR3 runs 13 residues. Between the trimmed V and J ends, which lost 6 bases and 0 bases, there was a span of 9 bases.

V usage is TRBV5-6 and J usage is TRBJ1-3; D possibly corresponds to TRBD1 (5 bases). This CDR3 is built from 15 residues. Per germline, CDR1 SGHDT and CDR2 YYEEEE. Trimming removed 4 bases at V and 1 base at J, with 12 bases between. CDR3 coding DNA: TGTGCCAGCAGCCCCACAGGAGGGTCTGGAAACACCATATATTTT. Translating it yields CASSPTGGSGNTIYF.

This chain links TRBV27 with TRBJ1-2; possibly TRBD1 for D (5 bases). Germline CDR1 and CDR2: MNHEY and SMNVEV (reference sequence). Trimming took off 5 bases at V and 0 bases at J, with 13 bases between the two ends. This CDR3 has 15 residues. Written as DNA, the CDR3 is TGTGCCAGCAGTCCTTGGGACTCAGCTAACTATGGCTACACCTTC. Residues: CASSPWDSANYGYTF.

The J gene is TRBJ1-6, the V gene TRBV24-1, with 10 bases aligning to TRBD1. Germline values: CDR1 KGHDR, CDR2 SFDVKD. The length of the CDR3 is 19 residues. The J segment lost 6 bases and the V segment lost 7 bases, leaving 17 bases of the junction unmatched. The DNA of the CDR3 is TGTGCCACCAGAAAATTTGGACAGGGGGGATGGGGGACTAATTCACCCCTCCACTTT. Its translation: CATRKFGQGGWGTNSPLHF.

The gene calls are TRBV6-6 and TRBJ1-1; D may be TRBD1 (6 bases). CDR3 length: 15 residues. CDR1 MNHNY and CDR2 SVGAGI come from the germline V gene (reference sequence). Trimming took 6 bases from V and 1 from J, leaving 15 bases between them. The CDR3 coding sequence is TGTGCCAGCAGCATTGTGGGGGCTAGGAACACTGAAGCTTTCTTT. As protein: CASSIVGARNTEAFF.

The V call is TRBV5-4, the J call TRBJ2-7; 7 nucleotides line up with TRBD1. Germline V lookup: CDR1 SGHNT, CDR2 YYREEE (reference sequence). CDR3 length equals 14 residues. With 4 bases clipped from V and 5 bases from J, the junction kept 9 bases outside the gene matches. The CDR3: CASSPDRAPHEQYF. For the CDR3, the DNA is TGTGCCAGCAGCCCAGACAGGGCCCCCCACGAGCAGTACTTC. The full variable domain, rest sourced from reference TRBV5-4 and TRBJ2-7, is ETGVTQSPTHLIKTRGQQVTLRCSSQSGHNTVSWYQQALGQGPQFIFQYYREEENGRGNFPPRFSGLQFPNYSSELNVNALELDDSALYLCASSPDRAPHEQYFGPGTRLTVT.

This chain links TRBV28 with TRBJ2-3, with 8 bases fitting TRBD2. The CDR3 loop spans 14 amino acids. Germline V gene sequence: CDR1 MDHEN, CDR2 SYDVKM. The V segment lost 10 bases and the J segment 5 bases; nucleotides outside the gene matches: 11. The CDR3 DNA is TGTGCCAAGTCCGGGGAGGGACTAGGAGATACGCAGTATTTT. Encoded protein: CAKSGEGLGDTQYF.

The CDR3 DNA follows: TGTGCCAGTAGACCATGGCTTGGGGGGCAAGCTTTCTTT. Translating it yields CASRPWLGGQAFF. The chain recombines TRBV19 with TRBJ1-1; TRBD1 might be the D (6 bases). Per the germline V gene, CDR1 is LNHDA and CDR2 is SQIVND (reference sequence). Trimming stripped 6 bases from V and 9 bases from J, with 17 bases between. The CDR3 covers 13 residues. Full variable domain (remainder filled in from reference TRBV19 and TRBJ1-1): DGGITQSPKYLFRKEGQNVTLSCEQNLNHDAMYWYRQDPGQGLRLIYYSQIVNDFQKGDIAEGYSVSREKKESFPLTVTSAQKNPTAFYLCASRPWLGGQAFFGQGTRLTVV.

The chain has TRBV10-3 and TRBJ2-5; D is perhaps TRBD2 (6 bases). The germline V gene encodes CDR1 ENHRY and CDR2 SYGVKD. The CDR3 extends over 14 amino acids. The V end lost 4 bases, the J end lost 2 bases, and 11 bases lay between the germline ends. This CDR3 reads CAISVPGRQETQYF. Here the CDR3 DNA reads TGTGCCATCAGTGTCCCAGGGAGGCAAGAGACCCAGTACTTC.

This clone was recorded only once. The CDR3 sequence is CASSGQISNQPQHF. As DNA, the CDR3 is TGTGCCAGCAGCGGACAGATTAGCAATCAGCCCCAGCATTTT. V gene TRBV6-5 combines with J gene TRBJ1-5, with D possibly TRBD1 on 6 matching bases. The CDR3 is made up of 14 amino acids. The V gene lost 6 bases and the J gene lost 0 bases, with 9 bases spanning the gap. Germline lookup yields CDR1 MNHEY and CDR2 SVGAGI.

The chain couples TRBV28 to TRBJ2-3, with 8 positions matching TRBD2. Trimming removed 6 bases from V and 6 bases from J; junction bases left unmatched: 11. The CDR3 spans 15 residues. Germline CDR1 is MDHEN and CDR2 is SYDVKM. Here the CDR3 reads CASRFGGGRSDTQYF. The CDR3 coding sequence is TGTGCCAGCAGATTCGGGGGGGGGCGGTCGGATACGCAGTATTTT.

The V call is TRBV10-1, the J call TRBJ2-3; D remains ambiguous. The V and J ends lost 8 bases and 2 bases respectively, with 11 bases between them. The germline CDR1 and CDR2 sequences are WNHNN and SYGVQD (reference sequence). This CDR3 has 13 amino acids. The CDR3: CASSQQNTDTQYF. CDR3 nucleotide sequence: TGCGCCAGCTCTCAACAGAACACAGATACGCAGTATTTT.

The rearrangement links TRBV2 to TRBJ1-3, with D maybe TRBD1 (6 bases). The CDR3 is 15 residues long. CDR1 and CDR2 (germline): SNHLY, FYNNEI. V lost 5 bases and J 0 bases, leaving 11 bases between the germline ends. The CDR3 coding sequence is TGTGCCAGCAGTCCGACAGGACTCTCTGGAAACACCATATATTTT. Translation gives CASSPTGLSGNTIYF.

J is TRBJ2-2 and V is TRBV6-5; D perhaps matches TRBD2 (7 bases). The CDR3 sequence is 14 residues long. Trimming took 7 bases from V and 3 from J, leaving 12 bases between them. Germline V CDR1 and CDR2: MNHEY, SVGAGI. The chain's CDR3 is CASTRGGDTGELFF. DNA for the CDR3: TGTGCCAGCACGAGGGGGGGCGACACCGGGGAGCTGTTTTTT.

This clone appeared a few times. The rearrangement links TRBV3-1 (or the pseudogene TRBV3-2) to TRBJ1-6; possible D gene TRBD1, 6 bases. CDR3 length equals 15 residues. Germline V gene data show CDR1 as LGHDT and CDR2 as YNNKEL (reference sequence). V lost 2 bases and J lost 9, with 14 bases in between. The CDR3 bases are TGTGCCAGCAGCCAACTATTACAGGGAGGTTCACCCCTCCACTTT. Protein product: CASSQLLQGGSPLHF.

This chain uses TRBV11-3 with TRBJ2-7, with D unclear. Trimming took 3 bases from V and 0 from J, leaving 6 bases between them. CDR3 length: 13 amino acids. Germline V gene lookup returns CDR1 SGHNT and CDR2 YENEEA. The CDR3 DNA sequence: TGTGCCAGCAGCTTCCTTAGCTCCTACGAGCAGTACTTC. Its protein product is CASSFLSSYEQYF.

The genes are TRBV4-1 and TRBJ1-1; possible D gene TRBD1, 5 bases. The germline V and J ends were trimmed by 2 bases and 1 base, with 14 bases remaining between them. CDR1 and CDR2 from the germline V gene are MGHRA and YSYEKL. The CDR3 runs to 16 residues. CDR3 nucleotides: TGCGCCAGCAGCCAAATGACGAGGGGTTGGAACACTGAAGCTTTCTTT. As protein: CASSQMTRGWNTEAFF.

The chain couples TRBV5-1 to TRBJ1-4, with TRBD1 identical over 7 bases. The V gene's germline CDR1 is SGHRS and CDR2 YFSETQ. V lost 4 bases and J lost 10; bases outside the gene matches: 7. The CDR3 length is 13 residues. In DNA form, the CDR3 reads TGCGCCAGCAGCCAAAACAGGGGTTCAAAACTGTTTTTT. The encoded protein is CASSQNRGSKLFF.

As DNA, the CDR3 is TGTGCCAGCAGCACTCGTCAGGCCACCGGGGAGCTGTTTTTT. Protein product: CASSTRQATGELFF. The rearrangement uses TRBV5-4 and TRBJ2-2; D gene unclear. Trimming pared 4 bases from V and 4 bases from J, leaving 11 bases between. Germline CDR1 SGHNT, CDR2 YYREEE (reference sequence). The length of the CDR3 is 14 residues.

This clone was recorded once. The CDR3 DNA sequence: TGTGCCAGCAGTTTATCGCTAGGAGGACGAGAGCAGTACTTC. This encodes CASSLSLGGREQYF. The chain joins TRBV6-6 to TRBJ2-7, with D possibly matching TRBD2 (5 bases). Germline lookup yields CDR1 MNHNY and CDR2 SVGAGI (reference sequence). The CDR3 consists of 14 residues. V shed 4 bases and J shed 7 bases, with 17 bases lying between them.

V is TRBV30 and J is TRBJ1-5; D unclear. Germline V gene data show CDR1 as GTSNPN and CDR2 as SVGIG (reference sequence). The length of the CDR3 is 15 residues. V was clipped by 0 bases and J by 9 bases, with 18 bases between them. The CDR3 sequence: CAWSVPDGPTWPQHF. CDR3 coding DNA: TGTGCCTGGAGTGTCCCTGACGGTCCGACGTGGCCCCAGCATTTT.

This clone has a single count. The chain couples TRBV11-3 to TRBJ2-3, with 11 bases that match TRBD2. This CDR3 region has 17 residues. V gave up 0 bases and J gave up 4 bases; unmatched junction bases: 6. Germline V gene sequence: CDR1 SGHNT, CDR2 YENEEA. The CDR3 nucleotides read TGTGCCAGCAGCTTAGACGGGCTAGCGGGGGGTTCAGATACGCAGTATTTT. Residues: CASSLDGLAGGSDTQYF.

The gene calls are TRBV27 and TRBJ2-7; D not resolved. V lost 4 bases, J lost 1 base, and 8 bases lay in between. From germline, CDR1 is MNHEY and CDR2 SMNVEV (reference sequence). The CDR3 extends over 13 amino acids. CDR3 nucleotide sequence: TGTGCCAGCAGTTACTCAAAATCCTACGAGCAGTACTTC. It encodes CASSYSKSYEQYF.

The chain combines TRBV27 with TRBJ2-4, with D possibly being TRBD2 (7 bases). This CDR3 comprises 22 residues. CDR1 is MNHEY, CDR2 SMNVEV, per germline (reference sequence). Trimming pared 7 bases from V and 3 bases from J, leaving 37 bases between. CDR3 DNA sequence: TGTGCCAGCAATTCAGGGGCAATTAAAACGAATAGTAGCGGGCTTTGCAAAAACATTCAGTACTTC. Protein: CASNSGAIKTNSSGLCKNIQYF.

V gene TRBV12-3 or TRBV12-4 combines with J gene TRBJ1-2; D may be TRBD1 (6 bases). The CDR3 spans 13 residues. Trimming took off 3 bases at V and 4 bases at J, with 9 bases between the two ends. The CDR3 protein is CASSFGGAYGYTF. Here the CDR3 DNA reads TGTGCCAGCAGTTTTGGGGGCGCCTATGGCTACACCTTC.